This T cell receptor (beta chain) was recovered during a study of control samples from healthy donors and cancer patients. Assay used: immunoSEQ multiplex PCR; TCRdb lists only in-frame clones, some missing. The data contain about 69,000 clones, more than 80% of them seen just once; the ten biggest clones take up 2.5% to 3%. There are 15 residues in the CDR3. J gave up 3 bases and V 5 bases, and 5 bases lay outside the gene matches. Per germline, CDR1 SGHTA and CDR2 FQGNSA. The chain recombines TRBV7-2 with TRBJ2-1, with 9 bases fitting TRBD1. Sample: PBMCs. The TCR sequence derives from a woman aged 50 to 60 with lung cancer. In nucleotides, the CDR3 is TGTGCCAGCAGCCCAGACAGGGGGGGCTACAATGAGCAGTTCTTC. Translated, it gives CASSPDRGGYNEQFF.